This T cell receptor (beta chain) was found in a study of early T cells in non-severe SARS-CoV-2 infection. Study details: Sequencing used unsorted whole-blood bulk RNA, so chains lack pairing.

The study's findings and limits: There was a bias toward anti-spike CD8 responses in VDJdb matching, which missed private and CD4 specificities.

This clonotype was detected ten times or more. The antigen is unknown. In the library, individual cDNA molecules carried attached unique molecular identifiers. TCRdb re-derived calls from the 5' RACE reads in MiXCR, one entry per CDR3 protein. The sample includes about 69,000 distinct CDR3 sequences, roughly 10% of them seen just once. The CDR3 totals 14 residues. The V gene's germline CDR1 is ENHRY and CDR2 SYGVKD. Trimming took off 2 bases at V and 3 bases at J, with 8 bases between the two ends. The clonotype comes from an adult who was a healthcare worker with PCR-confirmed SARS-CoV-2 infection or an uninfected control (not recorded which). Sequences were obtained from whole blood. The V and J genes are TRBV10-3 and TRBJ1-3, with D unclear. The CDR3 DNA reads as TGTGCCATCAGTGAGGGAGGAGGTGGAAACACCATATATTTT. Amino acids: CAISEGGGGNTIYF.